What follows are 2 T cell receptor beta chains derived from one specimen sequenced in a study of T-cell memory formation after mild COVID-19. TCRdb re-called the 5' RACE reads through MiXCR, storing one row per CDR3 protein. The sample includes under 550,000 distinct CDR3 sequences, roughly 18% of them seen just once. The material sequenced was PBMCs or a T cell subset sorted from them (not recorded which). Every receptor here comes from a man between 18 and 29 years old who had mild COVID-19 (a few samples of this study predate the infection). Cell type and time point are not known.

This clonotype was recorded a few times. The V and J genes are TRBV5-4 and TRBJ2-1, with 9 bases identical to TRBD2. The CDR3 loop spans 16 amino acids. Germline V gene sequence: CDR1 SGHNT, CDR2 YYREEE (reference sequence). V shed 3 bases, J shed 1 base, and the junction held 5 bases outside the gene matches. The CDR3 DNA is TGTGCCAGCAGCTCAGGGACTAGCTTATCCTACAATGAGCAGTTCTTC. Its translation is CASSSGTSLSYNEQFF.

J is TRBJ2-3 and V is TRBV5-6; 8 nucleotides match TRBD2. With 2 bases clipped from V and 5 bases from J, the junction kept 7 bases outside the gene matches. This CDR3 is built from 15 residues. Germline V gene sequence: CDR1 SGHDT, CDR2 YYEEEE. The DNA of the CDR3 is TGTGCCAGCAGCTTAGGTCGCGGGGGGCTAGATACGCAGTATTTT. This codes for CASSLGRGGLDTQYF.